This T cell receptor beta chain originates from a study of T cell changes during pregnancy in multiple sclerosis. This clone was observed a single time. Libraries were prepared by immunoSEQ multiplex PCR; TCRdb keeps only in-frame clonotypes and omits some of them. Among about 70,000 clones listed, 91% were seen once. Here the sequenced sample was peripheral blood, taken in the first trimester of pregnancy. The TCR originated in a female donor with multiple sclerosis, enrolled in a pregnancy study.

CDR3 DNA sequence: TGTGCCAGCGGAGGGGTCAATCAGCCCCAGCATTTT. Its translation is CASGGVNQPQHF. J is TRBJ1-5 and V is TRBV28; a possible D gene is TRBD1 (5 bases). Germline lookup yields CDR1 MDHEN and CDR2 SYDVKM. Trimming pared 8 bases from V and 3 bases from J, leaving 8 bases between. The CDR3 consists of 12 residues.